The rows below give T cell receptor beta chains drawn from one sample of a study of T-cell memory formation after mild COVID-19. TCRdb re-called the 5' RACE reads with MiXCR, one entry per CDR3 protein. The table lists 210,000 or so distinct CDR3 sequences, over 9.5% of them singletons, with roughly 3% in the top ten. The specimen sequenced was PBMCs or a T cell subset sorted from them (not recorded which). These TCRs come from a young man who had mild COVID-19 (a few samples of this study predate the infection). Cell type and time point are not known. CDR3s include the opening cysteine and the closing phenylalanine or tryptophan.

v_call | cdr3_aa
TRBV10-1 | CASGGHTGELFF
TRBV10-3 | CAISERQGTPYEQYF
TRBV4-1 | CASSQVPGLSSPLHF
TRBV7-3 | CASSSGQGAGANVLTF
TRBV19 | CASKVESTDTQYF
TRBV25-1 | CASSESGANVLTF
TRBV5-1 | CASSQRGGQSYNEQFF
TRBV5-5 | CASSGLAGFYEQYF
TRBV5-1 | CASSASLETEAFF
TRBV2 | CASSPGQSRGDEQFF
TRBV5-1 | CASSRRDGKRSSYNEQFF
TRBV5-1 | CASRDVNEDTQYF
TRBV20-1 | CSARGRYNQPQHF
TRBV2 | CASRKEMTVYNEQFF
TRBV20-1 | CSAQAFSNQPQHF
TRBV12-5 | CASGPNRGGTDTQYF
TRBV4-1 | CASSQQDLFSYNEQFF
TRBV7-9 | CASSFDGNGEAFF
TRBV11-2 | CASSLLGGGTGELFF
TRBV7-9 | CASTKGQGNQPQHF
TRBV9 | CASSPEGKGREDEKLFF
TRBV5-1 | CASSLGDANFYEQYF
TRBV12-3/TRBV12-4 | CASSSGSPADTQYF
TRBV21-1 | CASSKAGEGRGANTGELFF
TRBV5-1 | CASSSSGTANTGELFF
TRBV3-1 | CASSQLFTGASTDTQYF
TRBV7-9 | CASSYAGWKQFF
TRBV5-1 | CASTLAGSLQETQYF
TRBV6-6 | CASSYSGRGSYNEQFF
TRBV4-2 | CASSQDKRSYNEQFF
TRBV5-1 | CASSLARARDSPLHF
TRBV29-1 | CSVDFSGDTQYF